This T cell receptor (beta chain) came from a study of early T cells in non-severe SARS-CoV-2 infection. General study points: The matching step, a VDJdb search, favored anti-spike CD8 responses and missed private and CD4 specificities.

Individual cDNA molecules each received unique molecular identifiers attached to them. From the 5' RACE reads, TCRdb called clonotypes with MiXCR, one entry per CDR3 protein. Among tens of thousands of distinct CDR3 sequences listed, roughly 12% were seen once. This CDR3 is 15 amino acids long. Germline CDR1 reads LGHDT; CDR2 reads YNNKEL (reference sequence). Trimming stripped 4 bases from V and 4 bases from J, with 11 bases between. Points on this clonotype: The antigen is unknown.

The chain carries TRBV3-1 and TRBJ2-6, with D possibly being TRBD2 (6 bases). The sample comprised whole blood. The receptor comes from an adult who was a healthcare worker with PCR-confirmed SARS-CoV-2 infection or an uninfected control (not recorded which). CDR3 sequence (DNA): TGTGCCAGCAGCCTGGAGGGGCAGGGGGCCAACGTCCTGACTTTC. This encodes CASSLEGQGANVLTF.